This T cell receptor beta chain was obtained from a study of blood T cell repertoires in COVID-19. Whole-study context: Samples taken during acute and convalescent COVID-19 were collected in the United States, Italy and Spain.

Germline V lookup: CDR1 PRHDT, CDR2 FYEKMQ (reference sequence). The V end lost 3 bases, the J end lost 9 bases, and 9 bases lay between the germline ends. This CDR3 comprises 13 residues. Per the authors' pipeline: Amplification from reference gene primers served as the basis for estimated nucleated cell counts. Sequencing was performed with immunoSEQ multiplex PCR; in TCRdb, only in-frame clones are kept and a portion is missing. That table gives V, J and clone size, and the DNA gave D and trimming. This sample carries tens of thousands of clones, approximately 79% of them seen once, and the ten largest clones take roughly 4%.

The rearrangement links TRBV13 to TRBJ1-6; perhaps TRBD1 as D (5 bases). The receptor comes from a man between 65 and 85 years old with COVID-19, enrolled during active disease. Input material: peripheral blood. This CDR3 is CASSLTGGSPLHF. As DNA, the CDR3 is TGTGCCAGCAGCTTGACGGGGGGTTCACCCCTCCACTTT.